The 15 T cell receptor beta chains in this list originate from one sample, sequenced in a study of CD8+ T cells in alopecia areata (dated by TCRdb to the late 2010s). Libraries came from the immunoSEQ multiplex PCR assay. For TCR sequencing, RNA was extracted from every sample and reverse transcribed into cDNA to serve as template. In TCRdb, the immuneACCESS table is reduced to in-frame sequences with V and J assigned. These tables do not hold every clone; where another copy was compared, an unresolved V gene accounts for under half, and the others remain unexplained. In this sample the table shows around 200,000 clones, 45% to 65% of which occur a single time. Of the sample, roughly 0.67% is held by the ten largest clones. This sample's time point label indicates: about 4 weeks on oral tofacitinib. The treatment or condition label on this specimen signifies: oral pan-JAK inhibitor, 5-10 mg twice daily.

This specimen consisted of CD4+ T cells sorted from blood, obtained at week 4, from a patient treated with tofacitinib. The receptor set was obtained from a human donor with alopecia areata.

This clone has a handful of counts. The chain combines TRBV30 with TRBJ1-1, with 12 bases that match TRBD1. Germline V CDR1 and CDR2: GTSNPN, SVGIG (reference sequence). The ends lost 3 bases at V and 7 bases at J; junction bases unmatched: 6. The CDR3 sequence is 14 residues long. The CDR3 DNA sequence: TGTGCCTGGAGGGGACAGGGGGCGAATGGTGAAGCTTTCTTT. It yields the protein CAWRGQGANGEAFF.

This clone occurred a few times. In DNA form, the CDR3 reads TGTGCCAGCAGCATACTGCGACCAAGCTCCTACAATGAGCAGTTCTTC. Translated: CASSILRPSSYNEQFF. The chain joins TRBV7-9 to TRBJ2-1; D is undetermined. The CDR3 has 16 residues. CDR1 SEHNR and CDR2 FQNEAQ come from the germline V gene (reference sequence). Trimming cost V 5 bases and J 0 bases, with 14 bases left between them. The variable domain in full, with the rest retrieved from reference TRBV7-9 and TRBJ2-1, is DTGVSQNPRHKITKRGQNVTFRCDPISEHNRLYWYRQTLGQGPEFLTYFQNEAQLEKSRLLSDRFSAERPKGSFSTLEIQRTEQGDSAMYLCASSILRPSSYNEQFFGPGTRLTVL.

This sequence joins TRBV29-1 and TRBJ2-2; no firm D call. V gave up 6 bases and J gave up 6 bases, with 8 bases separating them. This CDR3 comprises 11 residues. Germline V gene lookup returns CDR1 SQVTM and CDR2 ANQGSEA. Here the CDR3 reads CSVSSSGELFF. The CDR3 DNA follows: TGCAGCGTCTCCTCGTCCGGGGAGCTGTTTTTT.

The chain has TRBV5-4 and TRBJ2-5, with no clear D. V gave up 2 bases and J gave up 7 bases, with 12 bases separating them. This CDR3 comprises 13 residues. The germline V gene encodes CDR1 SGHNT and CDR2 YYREEE (reference sequence). The CDR3 coding sequence is TGTGCCAGCAGCTTCCCGGAATTGGTGACCCAGTACTTC. It codes for CASSFPELVTQYF.

This clone has a count of ten or more. The gene calls are TRBV6-1 and TRBJ1-5, with 7 bases matching TRBD1. This CDR3 has 12 amino acids. Germline assignment: CDR1 MNHNS and CDR2 SASEGT. J was trimmed by 5 bases and V by 8 bases; bases with no gene match: 3. The CDR3 reads CASGTDYQPQHF. The DNA of the CDR3 is TGTGCCAGCGGGACAGATTATCAGCCCCAGCATTTT.

This clone was seen ten or more times. The chain joins TRBV28 to TRBJ2-6; D call uncertain. CDR3 length: 16 residues. Trimming cost V 2 bases and J 4 bases, with 12 bases left between them. CDR1 is MDHEN, CDR2 SYDVKM, per germline. CDR3 sequence: CASSLRSGSGANVLTF. For the CDR3, the DNA is TGTGCCAGCAGTTTACGGTCCGGTAGCGGGGCCAACGTCCTGACTTTC.

The count of this clone is one. The chain carries TRBV2 and TRBJ2-5; D uncertain. V dropped 5 bases and J dropped 4 bases, with 17 bases sitting between them. CDR3 length: 15 residues. Germline V gene data show CDR1 as SNHLY and CDR2 as FYNNEI. CDR3 sequence (DNA): TGTGCCAGCAGTTTCCGGTCTCAAACGAGAGAGACCCAGTACTTC. Translated, it gives CASSFRSQTRETQYF. The full variable domain, its missing parts supplied by reference TRBV2 and TRBJ2-5, is EPEVTQTPSHQVTQMGQEVILRCVPISNHLYFYWYRQILGQKVEFLVSFYNNEISEKSEIFDDQFSVERPDGSNFTLKIRSTKLEDSAMYFCASSFRSQTRETQYFGPGTRLLVL.

This clone has only a few counts. The chain is built from TRBV4-3 and TRBJ2-1, with D perhaps TRBD2 (6 bases). The V gene lost 1 base and the J gene lost 4 bases, with 14 bases spanning the gap. The CDR3 is 16 amino acids. From germline, CDR1 is LGHNA and CDR2 YSLEER. In nucleotides, the CDR3 is TGCGCCAGCAGCCAAGGGGGTCTAGCGCGTTACAATGAGCAGTTCTTC. Protein: CASSQGGLARYNEQFF.

The gene calls are TRBV30 and TRBJ1-2, with D hard to call. The CDR3 contains 14 residues. In germline, CDR1 is GTSNPN, CDR2 SVGIG (reference sequence). Trimming removed 1 base from V and 4 bases from J, with 13 bases in between. The CDR3 bases are TGTGCCTGGAGTGGTGGTTATTCCTCCTATGGCTACACCTTC. Its protein is CAWSGGYSSYGYTF.

V is TRBV7-9 and J is TRBJ2-1, with 7 bases that match TRBD1. This CDR3 region has 15 residues. Germline-derived CDR1 and CDR2 are SEHNR and FQNEAQ (reference sequence). V dropped 5 bases and J dropped 4; count of bases not matched to a gene: 8. CDR3 protein: CASSPPGQSYNEQFF. The DNA for the CDR3 is TGTGCCAGCAGCCCCCCGGGACAGAGTTACAATGAGCAGTTCTTC.

This clone was counted once. This chain joins TRBV9 and TRBJ1-5; D call uncertain. Germline CDR1 SGDLS, CDR2 YYNGEE. CDR3 size: 14 residues. V lost 2 bases and J lost 6, with 12 bases in between. The CDR3 loop is CASSVGIAGQPQHF. DNA for the CDR3: TGTGCCAGCAGCGTGGGCATCGCGGGTCAGCCCCAGCATTTT.

The genes are TRBV5-1 and TRBJ1-1; maybe TRBD1 (5 bases). The V gene lost 0 bases and the J gene lost 3 bases, with 9 bases spanning the gap. The CDR3 is made up of 14 amino acids. Germline loops: CDR1 SGHRS, CDR2 YFSETQ. The CDR3 region is CASSLAGGDTEAFF. Here the CDR3 DNA reads TGCGCCAGCAGCTTGGCCGGGGGAGACACTGAAGCTTTCTTT.

This rearrangement joins TRBV10-3 to TRBJ2-5, with 11 bases that match TRBD2. CDR1 and CDR2 (germline): ENHRY, SYGVKD. The CDR3 is made up of 15 amino acids. V shed 11 bases and J 3 bases; nucleotides not matched to a gene: 11. The CDR3 region is CAAGASGRREETQYF. CDR3 sequence (DNA): TGTGCCGCCGGGGCTAGCGGGAGGAGGGAAGAGACCCAGTACTTC.

The V call is TRBV5-4, the J call TRBJ2-5; 8 bases fit TRBD2. The CDR3 is 15 residues long. From germline, CDR1 is SGHNT and CDR2 YYREEE (reference sequence). The trim removed 1 base at V and 5 bases at J, leaving 7 bases unmatched. The CDR3 loop reads CASSLSAGVYETQYF. The DNA for the CDR3 is TGTGCCAGCAGCTTGTCAGCGGGAGTATATGAGACCCAGTACTTC.

This chain uses TRBV18 with TRBJ2-3; 12 bases agree with TRBD1. In germline, CDR1 is KGHSH, CDR2 LQKENI. The V and J ends lost 5 bases and 7 bases, in that order; junction bases with no gene match: 10. CDR3 length: 16 amino acids. The CDR3 nucleotides read TGTGCCAGCTCATCCCCCGGGACAGGGGGCGAAAATACGCAGTATTTT. This gives the protein CASSSPGTGGENTQYF.